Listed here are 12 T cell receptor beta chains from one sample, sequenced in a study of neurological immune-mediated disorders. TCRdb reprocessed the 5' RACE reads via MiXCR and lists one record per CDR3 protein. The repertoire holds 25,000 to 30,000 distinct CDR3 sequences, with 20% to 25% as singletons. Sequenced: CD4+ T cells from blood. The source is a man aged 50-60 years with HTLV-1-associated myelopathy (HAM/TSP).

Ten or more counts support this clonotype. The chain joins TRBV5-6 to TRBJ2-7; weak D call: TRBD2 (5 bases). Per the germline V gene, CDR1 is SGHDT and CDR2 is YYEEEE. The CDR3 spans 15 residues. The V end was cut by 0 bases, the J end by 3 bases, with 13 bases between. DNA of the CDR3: TGTGCCAGCAGCTTGGGAGGGCAGTTACGCTACGAGCAGTACTTC. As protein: CASSLGGQLRYEQYF.

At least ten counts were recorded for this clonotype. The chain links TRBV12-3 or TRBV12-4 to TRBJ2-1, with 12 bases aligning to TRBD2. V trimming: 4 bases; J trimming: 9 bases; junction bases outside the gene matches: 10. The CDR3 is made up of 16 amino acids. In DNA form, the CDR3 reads TGTGCCAGCAGTTACCGGACGACTAGCGGGAGCGGTGAGCAGTTCTTC. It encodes CASSYRTTSGSGEQFF.

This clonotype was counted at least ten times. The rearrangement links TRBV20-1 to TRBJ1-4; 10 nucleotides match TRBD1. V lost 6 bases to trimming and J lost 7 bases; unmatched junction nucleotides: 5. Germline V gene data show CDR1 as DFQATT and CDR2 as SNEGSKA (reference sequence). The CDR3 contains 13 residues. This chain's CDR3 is CSAPGQGSEKLFF. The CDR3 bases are TGCAGTGCGCCGGGACAGGGGAGTGAAAAACTGTTTTTT.

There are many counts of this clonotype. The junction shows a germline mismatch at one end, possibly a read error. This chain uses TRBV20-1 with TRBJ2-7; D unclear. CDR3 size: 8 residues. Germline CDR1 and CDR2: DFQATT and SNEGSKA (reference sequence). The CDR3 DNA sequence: TGCAGCGGACCCAGGCACGTCTTC. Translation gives CSGPRHVF.

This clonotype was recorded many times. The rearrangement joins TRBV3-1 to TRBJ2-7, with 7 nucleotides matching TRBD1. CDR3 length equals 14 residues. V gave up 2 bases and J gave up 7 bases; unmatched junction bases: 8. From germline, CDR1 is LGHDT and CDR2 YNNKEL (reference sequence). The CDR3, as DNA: TGTGCCAGCAGCCAAATGTCGACAGGGCGTGAGCAGTACTTC. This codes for CASSQMSTGREQYF.

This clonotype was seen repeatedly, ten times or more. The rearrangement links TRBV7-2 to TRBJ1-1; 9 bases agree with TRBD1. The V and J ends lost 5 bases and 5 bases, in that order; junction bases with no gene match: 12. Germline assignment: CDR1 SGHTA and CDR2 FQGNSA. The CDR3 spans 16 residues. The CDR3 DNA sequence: TGTGCCAGCAGCCCAAGATTGACAGGGGGAAGAACTGAAGCTTTCTTT. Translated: CASSPRLTGGRTEAFF.

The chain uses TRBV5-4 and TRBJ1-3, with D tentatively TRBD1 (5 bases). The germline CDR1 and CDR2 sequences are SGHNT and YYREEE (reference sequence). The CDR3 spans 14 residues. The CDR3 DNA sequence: TGTGCAACACAGGCTACAACATCTGGAAACACCATATATTTT. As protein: CATQATTSGNTIYF.

DNA of the CDR3: TGTGCCAGCAGTTTACGGGGGTGGCTACGTCACTTTGGGGCCAACGTCCTGACTTTC. Residues: CASSLRGWLRHFGANVLTF. This rearrangement joins TRBV27 to TRBJ2-6; TRBD2 might be the D (6 bases). V dropped 2 bases and J dropped 3 bases, with 20 bases sitting between them. Germline loops: CDR1 MNHEY, CDR2 SMNVEV (reference sequence). This CDR3 is 19 amino acids long.

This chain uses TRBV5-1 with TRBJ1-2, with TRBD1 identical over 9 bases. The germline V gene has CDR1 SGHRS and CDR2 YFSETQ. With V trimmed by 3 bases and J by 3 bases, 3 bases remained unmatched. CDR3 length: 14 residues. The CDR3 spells CASSWTGDYYGYTF. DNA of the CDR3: TGCGCCAGCAGCTGGACAGGGGACTACTATGGCTACACCTTC.

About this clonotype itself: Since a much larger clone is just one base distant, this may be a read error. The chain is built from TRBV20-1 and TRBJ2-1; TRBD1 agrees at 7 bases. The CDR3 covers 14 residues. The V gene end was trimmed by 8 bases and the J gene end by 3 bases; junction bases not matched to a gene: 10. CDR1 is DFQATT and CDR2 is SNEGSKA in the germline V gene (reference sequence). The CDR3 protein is CSTDSGQFYNEQFF. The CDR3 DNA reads TGCAGTACTGACTCGGGACAGTTCTACAATGAGCAGTTCTTC.

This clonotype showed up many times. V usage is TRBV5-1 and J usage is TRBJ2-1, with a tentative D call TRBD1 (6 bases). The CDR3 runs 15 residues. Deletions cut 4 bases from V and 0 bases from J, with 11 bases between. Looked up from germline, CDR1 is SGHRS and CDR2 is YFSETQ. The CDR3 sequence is CASSGTGSSYNEQFF. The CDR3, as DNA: TGCGCCAGCAGCGGAACAGGGAGCTCCTACAATGAGCAGTTCTTC.

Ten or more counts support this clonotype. In DNA form, the CDR3 reads TGTGCCAGCAGCCTCGGGACTAGCACAGATACGCAGTATTTT. Amino acids: CASSLGTSTDTQYF. The chain joins TRBV7-2 to TRBJ2-3; D may be TRBD2 (6 bases). V lost 5 bases to trimming and J lost 0 bases, with 9 bases between them. The CDR3 is 14 residues long. Per the germline V gene, CDR1 is SGHTA and CDR2 is FQGNSA.